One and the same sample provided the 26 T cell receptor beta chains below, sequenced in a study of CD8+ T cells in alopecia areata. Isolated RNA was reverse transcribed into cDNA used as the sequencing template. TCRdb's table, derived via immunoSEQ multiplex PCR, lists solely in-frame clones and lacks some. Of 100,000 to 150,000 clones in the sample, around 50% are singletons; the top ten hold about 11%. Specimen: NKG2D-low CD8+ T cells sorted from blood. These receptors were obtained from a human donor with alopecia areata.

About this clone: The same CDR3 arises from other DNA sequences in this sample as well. This chain's CDR3 is CSVGGTDTQYF. CDR3 nucleotide sequence: TGCAGTGTGGGGGGCACAGATACGCAGTATTTT. This rearrangement joins TRBV20-1 to TRBJ2-3, with D perhaps assigned TRBD1 or TRBD2 (5 bases each). Trimming left V 7 bases short and J 1 base short, with 6 bases between. CDR3 length: 11 amino acids. Germline loops: CDR1 DFQATT, CDR2 SNEGSKA (reference sequence).

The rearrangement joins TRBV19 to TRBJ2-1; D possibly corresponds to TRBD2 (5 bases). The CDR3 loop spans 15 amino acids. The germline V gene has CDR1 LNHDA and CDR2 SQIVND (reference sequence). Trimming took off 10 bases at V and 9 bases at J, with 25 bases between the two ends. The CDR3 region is CATGLGPREDGEQFF. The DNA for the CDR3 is TGTGCCACCGGCTTAGGGCCACGGGAAGACGGTGAGCAGTTCTTC.

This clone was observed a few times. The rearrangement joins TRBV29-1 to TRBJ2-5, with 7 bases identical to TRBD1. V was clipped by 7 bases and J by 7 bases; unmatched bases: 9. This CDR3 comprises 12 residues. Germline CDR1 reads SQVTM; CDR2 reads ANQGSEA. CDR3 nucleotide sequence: TGCAGCGCACGGGACAGCAGCGGGACCCAGTACTTC. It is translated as CSARDSSGTQYF.

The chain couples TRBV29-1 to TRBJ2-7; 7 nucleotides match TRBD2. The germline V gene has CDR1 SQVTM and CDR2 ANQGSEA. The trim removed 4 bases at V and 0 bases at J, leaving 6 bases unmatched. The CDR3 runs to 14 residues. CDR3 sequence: CSVGLRESSYEQYF. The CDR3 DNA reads TGCAGCGTTGGTTTGCGGGAGAGCTCCTACGAGCAGTACTTC.

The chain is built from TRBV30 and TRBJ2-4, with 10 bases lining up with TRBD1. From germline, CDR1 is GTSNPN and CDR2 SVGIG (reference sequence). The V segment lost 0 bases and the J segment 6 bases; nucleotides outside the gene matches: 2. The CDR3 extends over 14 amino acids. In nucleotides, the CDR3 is TGTGCCTGGAGTGTAGGGACAGGGGTAAACATTCAGTACTTC. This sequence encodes CAWSVGTGVNIQYF.

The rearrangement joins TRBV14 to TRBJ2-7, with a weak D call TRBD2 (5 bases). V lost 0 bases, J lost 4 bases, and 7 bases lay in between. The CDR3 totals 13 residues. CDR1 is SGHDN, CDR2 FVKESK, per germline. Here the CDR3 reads CASSQDPGYEQYF. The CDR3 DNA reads TGTGCCAGCAGCCAAGATCCGGGATACGAGCAGTACTTC.

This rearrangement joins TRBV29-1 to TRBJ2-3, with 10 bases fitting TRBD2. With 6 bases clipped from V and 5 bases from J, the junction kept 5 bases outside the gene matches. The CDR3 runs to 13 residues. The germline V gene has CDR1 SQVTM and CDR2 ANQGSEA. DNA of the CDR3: TGCAGCGTACTAGCGGGACGGGGAGATACGCAGTATTTT. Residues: CSVLAGRGDTQYF.

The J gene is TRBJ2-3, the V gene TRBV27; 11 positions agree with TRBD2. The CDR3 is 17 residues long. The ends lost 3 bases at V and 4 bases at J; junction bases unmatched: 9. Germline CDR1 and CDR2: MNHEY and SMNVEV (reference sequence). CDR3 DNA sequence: TGTGCCAGCAGTTTTCTAGCGGGAGGTCTAGGGGCAGATACGCAGTATTTT. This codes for CASSFLAGGLGADTQYF.

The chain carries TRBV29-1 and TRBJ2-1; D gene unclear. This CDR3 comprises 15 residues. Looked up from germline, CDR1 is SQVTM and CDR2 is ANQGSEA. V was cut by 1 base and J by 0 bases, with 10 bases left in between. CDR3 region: CSVEAPKHSYNEQFF. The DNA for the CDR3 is TGCAGCGTTGAAGCCCCAAAGCACTCCTACAATGAGCAGTTCTTC.

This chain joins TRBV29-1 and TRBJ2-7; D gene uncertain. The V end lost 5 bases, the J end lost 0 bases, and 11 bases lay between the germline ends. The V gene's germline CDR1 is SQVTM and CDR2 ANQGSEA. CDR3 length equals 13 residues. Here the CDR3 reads CSVMPLSSYEQYF. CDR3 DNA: TGCAGCGTTATGCCGCTTAGCTCCTACGAGCAGTACTTC.

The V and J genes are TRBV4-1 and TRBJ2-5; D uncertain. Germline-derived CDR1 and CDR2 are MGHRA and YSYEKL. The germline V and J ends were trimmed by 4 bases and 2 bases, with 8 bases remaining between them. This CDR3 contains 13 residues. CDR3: CASSLFGQETQYF. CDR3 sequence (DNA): TGCGCCAGCAGCCTTTTCGGGCAAGAGACCCAGTACTTC.

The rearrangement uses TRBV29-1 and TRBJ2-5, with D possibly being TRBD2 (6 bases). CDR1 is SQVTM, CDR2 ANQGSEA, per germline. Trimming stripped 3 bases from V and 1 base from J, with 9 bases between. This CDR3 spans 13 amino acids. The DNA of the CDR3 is TGCAGCGTTGAGGAGGGGTTCCAAGAGACCCAGTACTTC. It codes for CSVEEGFQETQYF.

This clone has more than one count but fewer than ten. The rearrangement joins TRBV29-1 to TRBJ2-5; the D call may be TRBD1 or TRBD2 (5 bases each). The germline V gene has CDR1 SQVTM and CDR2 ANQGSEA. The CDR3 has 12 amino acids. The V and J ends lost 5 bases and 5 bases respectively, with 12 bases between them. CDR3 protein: CSVQAGSETQYF. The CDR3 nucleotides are TGCAGCGTTCAGGCAGGGAGTGAGACCCAGTACTTC.

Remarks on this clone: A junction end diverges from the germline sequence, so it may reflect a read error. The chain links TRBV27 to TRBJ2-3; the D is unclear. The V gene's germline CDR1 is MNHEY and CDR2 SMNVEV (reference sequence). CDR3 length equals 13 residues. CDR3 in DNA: TGTGCCAGCAGTTTATCGCTCGGTGACTCTACGGATTTT. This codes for CASSLSLGDSTDF.

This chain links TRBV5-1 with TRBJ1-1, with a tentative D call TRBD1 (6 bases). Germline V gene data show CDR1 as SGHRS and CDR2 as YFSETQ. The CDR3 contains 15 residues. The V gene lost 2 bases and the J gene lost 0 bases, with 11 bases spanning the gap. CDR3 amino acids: CASSFEGGLNTEAFF. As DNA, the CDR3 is TGCGCCAGCAGCTTTGAGGGGGGATTGAACACTGAAGCTTTCTTT. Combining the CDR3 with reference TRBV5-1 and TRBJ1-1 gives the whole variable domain KAGVTQTPRYLIKTRGQQVTLSCSPISGHRSVSWYQQTPGQGLQFLFEYFSETQRNKGNFPGRFSGRQFSNSRSEMNVSTLELGDSALYLCASSFEGGLNTEAFFGQGTRLTVV.

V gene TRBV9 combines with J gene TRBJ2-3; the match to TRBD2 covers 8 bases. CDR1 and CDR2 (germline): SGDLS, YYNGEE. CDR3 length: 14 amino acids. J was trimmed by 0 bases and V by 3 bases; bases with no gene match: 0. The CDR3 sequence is CASSASGSTDTQYF. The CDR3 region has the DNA TGTGCCAGCAGCGCTAGCGGGAGCACAGATACGCAGTATTTT.

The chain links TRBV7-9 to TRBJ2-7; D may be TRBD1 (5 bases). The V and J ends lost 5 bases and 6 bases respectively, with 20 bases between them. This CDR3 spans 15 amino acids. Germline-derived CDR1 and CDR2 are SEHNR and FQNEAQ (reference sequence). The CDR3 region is CASSRPDNLGGEQYF. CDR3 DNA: TGTGCCAGCAGCCGTCCGGACAACTTAGGCGGCGAGCAGTACTTC.

CDR3 nucleotide sequence: TGTGCCCGCTCGGGGGGGGACGGCCCCTATGGCTACACCTTC. It translates to CARSGGDGPYGYTF. This chain joins TRBV2 and TRBJ1-2; possible D gene TRBD1, 5 bases. V lost 11 bases and J 4 bases, leaving 20 bases between the germline ends. This CDR3 is built from 14 residues. Germline loops: CDR1 SNHLY, CDR2 FYNNEI.

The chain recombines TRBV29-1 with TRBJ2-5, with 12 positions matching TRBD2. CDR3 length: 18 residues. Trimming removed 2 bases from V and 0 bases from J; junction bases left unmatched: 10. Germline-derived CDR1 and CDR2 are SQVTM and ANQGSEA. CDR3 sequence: CSVELGTSGYLYQETQYF. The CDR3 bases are TGCAGCGTTGAATTAGGGACTAGCGGGTACTTGTACCAAGAGACCCAGTACTTC.

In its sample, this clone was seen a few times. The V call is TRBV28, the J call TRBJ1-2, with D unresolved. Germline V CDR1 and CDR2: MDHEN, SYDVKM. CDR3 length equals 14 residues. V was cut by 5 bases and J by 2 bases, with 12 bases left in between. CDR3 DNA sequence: TGTGCCAGCAGTCGCCTTAACAACAACTATGGCTACACCTTC. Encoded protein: CASSRLNNNYGYTF.

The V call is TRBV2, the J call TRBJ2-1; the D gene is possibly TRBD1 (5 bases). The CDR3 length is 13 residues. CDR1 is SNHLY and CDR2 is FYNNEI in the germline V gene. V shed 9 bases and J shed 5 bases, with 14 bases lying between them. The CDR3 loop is CASLAGFNNEQFF. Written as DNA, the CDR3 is TGTGCCAGTCTGGCAGGGTTTAACAATGAGCAGTTCTTC.

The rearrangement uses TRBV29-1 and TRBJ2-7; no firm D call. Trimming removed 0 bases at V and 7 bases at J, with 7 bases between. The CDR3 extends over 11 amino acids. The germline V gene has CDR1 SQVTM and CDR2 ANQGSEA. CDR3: CSVEDLREQYF. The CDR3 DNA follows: TGCAGCGTTGAAGATCTAAGGGAGCAGTACTTC.

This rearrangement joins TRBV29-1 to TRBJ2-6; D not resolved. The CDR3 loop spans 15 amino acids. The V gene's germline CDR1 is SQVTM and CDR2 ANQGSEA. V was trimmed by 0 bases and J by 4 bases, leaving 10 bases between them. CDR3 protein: CSVEELGAGANVLTF. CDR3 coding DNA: TGCAGCGTTGAAGAGTTAGGTGCCGGGGCCAACGTCCTGACTTTC.

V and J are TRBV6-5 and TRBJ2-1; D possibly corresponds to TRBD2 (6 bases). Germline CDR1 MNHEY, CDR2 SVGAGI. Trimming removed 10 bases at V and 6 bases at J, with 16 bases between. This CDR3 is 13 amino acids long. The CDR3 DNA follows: TGTGCCACCTCCCGGGGAGGCGTCAATGAGCAGTTCTTC. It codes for CATSRGGVNEQFF.

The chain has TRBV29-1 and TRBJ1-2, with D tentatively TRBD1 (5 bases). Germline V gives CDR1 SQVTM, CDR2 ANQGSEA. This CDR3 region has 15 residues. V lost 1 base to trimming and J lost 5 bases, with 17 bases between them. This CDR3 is CSVEVVGRRTYGYTF. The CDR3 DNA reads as TGCAGCGTTGAAGTGGTGGGTAGGAGGACATATGGCTACACCTTC.

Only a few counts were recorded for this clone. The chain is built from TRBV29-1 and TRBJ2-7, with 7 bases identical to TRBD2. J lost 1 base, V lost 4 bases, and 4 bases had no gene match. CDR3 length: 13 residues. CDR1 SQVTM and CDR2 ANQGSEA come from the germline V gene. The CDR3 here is CSVGSGKSYEQYF. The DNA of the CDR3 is TGCAGCGTTGGAAGCGGGAAATCCTACGAGCAGTACTTC.